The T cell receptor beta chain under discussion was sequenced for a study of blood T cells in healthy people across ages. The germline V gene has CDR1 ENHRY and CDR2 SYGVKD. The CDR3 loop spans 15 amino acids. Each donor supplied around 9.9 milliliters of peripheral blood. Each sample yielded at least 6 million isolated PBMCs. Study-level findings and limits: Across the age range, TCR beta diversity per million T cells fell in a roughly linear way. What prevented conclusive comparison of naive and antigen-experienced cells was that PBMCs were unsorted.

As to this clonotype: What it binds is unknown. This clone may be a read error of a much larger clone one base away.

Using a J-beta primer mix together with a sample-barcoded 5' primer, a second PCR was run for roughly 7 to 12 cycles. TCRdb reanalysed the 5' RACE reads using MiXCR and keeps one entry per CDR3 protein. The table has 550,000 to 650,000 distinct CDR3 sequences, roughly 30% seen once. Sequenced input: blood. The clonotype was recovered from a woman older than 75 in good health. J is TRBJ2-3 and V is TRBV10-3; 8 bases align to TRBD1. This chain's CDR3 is CAISEGQGDTDTQCF. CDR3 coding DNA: TGTGCCATCAGTGAGGGACAGGGCGACACAGATACGCAGTGTTTT.